One sample yielded the 14 T cell receptor beta chains listed below, sequenced in a study of beta chain features in type 1 diabetes. The isolated RNA, all of it, was reverse transcribed, so expressed TCRB transcripts were what got sequenced. Clones were read by immunoSEQ multiplex PCR, and TCRdb kept only the in-frame ones, dropping some. The sample contains under 130,000 clones, 25% to 35% of which appear only once. Notes on the study in general: TCRB CDR3s from Type 1 diabetes patients were moderately but significantly shorter in all four CD4+ subsets.

These receptors' targets are unknown. The sequencing sample was made of central memory CD4+ T cells from blood. These receptors were collected from a woman aged 18-35 years with type 1 diabetes.

The chain employs TRBV7-9 and TRBJ2-1, with D hard to call. The CDR3 is made up of 13 amino acids. The ends were cut back, 1 base at V and 9 bases at J, with 10 bases in the middle. Germline CDR1 SEHNR, CDR2 FQNEAQ (reference sequence). The CDR3, as DNA: TGTGCCAGCAGCTTAGATTGGGCGACTGAGCAGTTCTTC. As protein: CASSLDWATEQFF.

The V gene is TRBV11-3, the J gene TRBJ2-3; TRBD2 is a possible D gene (5 bases). Germline CDR1 reads SGHNT; CDR2 reads YENEEA. The V and J ends lost 3 bases and 3 bases respectively, with 13 bases between them. The length of the CDR3 is 15 residues. The CDR3 is CASSFRNRGTDTQYF. The DNA of the CDR3 is TGTGCCAGCAGCTTTCGTAACAGAGGGACAGATACGCAGTATTTT.

This chain joins TRBV15 and TRBJ2-1; no reliable D call. Per germline, CDR1 LNHNV and CDR2 YYDKDF (reference sequence). Trimming removed 4 bases at V and 8 bases at J, with 12 bases between. CDR3 length: 13 amino acids. The CDR3 nucleotides read TGTGCCACCAGCACGTACGGGTTGGATGAGCAGTTCTTC. Translation gives CATSTYGLDEQFF. Drawing the rest from reference TRBV15 and TRBJ2-1, the complete variable domain is DAMVIQNPRYQVTQFGKPVTLSCSQTLNHNVMYWYQQKSSQAPKLLFHYYDKDFNNEADTPDNFQSRRPNTSFCFLDIRSPGLGDTAMYLCATSTYGLDEQFFGPGTRLTVL.

V gene TRBV18 combines with J gene TRBJ1-1; weak D call: TRBD1 (6 bases). Trimming took 4 bases from V and 1 from J, leaving 13 bases between them. From germline, CDR1 is KGHSH and CDR2 LQKENI. The CDR3 contains 15 residues. For the CDR3, the DNA is TGTGCCAGCTCACGATCGGGACACCCGAACACTGAAGCTTTCTTT. Encoded protein: CASSRSGHPNTEAFF.

The chain joins TRBV10-2 to TRBJ1-4; TRBD1 matches 7 bases. Germline trimming cut 4 bases from V and 8 bases from J; bases unmatched to any gene: 7. CDR1 and CDR2 from the germline V gene are WSHSY and SAAADI. This CDR3 spans 14 amino acids. The DNA for the CDR3 is TGCGCCAGCAGTGGACAGGGCGGCGGAGAAAAACTGTTTTTT. Its translation is CASSGQGGGEKLFF.

The genes are TRBV28 and TRBJ2-7; no firm D call. CDR1 and CDR2 from the germline V gene are MDHEN and SYDVKM. The CDR3 length is 12 residues. V was pared by 2 bases and J by 7 bases, with 9 bases between. The CDR3 bases are TGTGCCAGCAGTTTAGCTTCCACTGAGCAGTACTTC. Its translation: CASSLASTEQYF.

This clone was observed a few times. The genes are TRBV7-9 and TRBJ2-4, with 12 positions matching TRBD2. Germline-derived CDR1 and CDR2 are SEHNR and FQNEAQ (reference sequence). The CDR3 runs 16 residues. V lost 1 base and J lost 2; bases outside the gene matches: 0. Here the CDR3 reads CASSLGTSGTKNIQYF. CDR3 sequence (DNA): TGTGCCAGCAGCTTAGGGACTAGCGGGACCAAAAACATTCAGTACTTC.

The chain is built from TRBV5-1 and TRBJ2-7; TRBD2 agrees at 14 bases. CDR1 is SGHRS, CDR2 YFSETQ, per germline. The CDR3 length is 15 residues. V lost 0 bases to trimming and J lost 7 bases; unmatched junction nucleotides: 3. In DNA form, the CDR3 reads TGCGCCAGCAGCTTGGCCGGGACTAGCGGGAGTGAGCAGTACTTC. Its translation: CASSLAGTSGSEQYF.

This clone came up a few times. Other DNA variants within this sample encode the same CDR3. The chain carries TRBV13 and TRBJ2-3; 15 nucleotides line up with TRBD2. Germline values: CDR1 PRHDT, CDR2 FYEKMQ (reference sequence). Unmatched junction bases numbered 3, after V lost 5 bases and J lost 0 bases. The CDR3 covers 17 residues. DNA for the CDR3: TGTGCCAGCAGCCTGGGACTAGCGGGAGGAAGCACAGATACGCAGTATTTT. Translation gives CASSLGLAGGSTDTQYF.

This clone was recorded a few times. CDR3 sequence (DNA): TGTGCCAGTAGTAGGGGTGGGGAGCGGAGCGGTGAGCAGTTCTTC. It codes for CASSRGGERSGEQFF. The chain has TRBV19 and TRBJ2-1, with TRBD2 as a possible D gene (5 bases). This CDR3 comprises 15 residues. Germline lookup yields CDR1 LNHDA and CDR2 SQIVND (reference sequence). The V and J ends lost 4 bases and 9 bases respectively, with 19 bases between them.

The chain links TRBV7-2 to TRBJ2-7, with 8 bases identical to TRBD2. The V segment lost 11 bases and the J segment 1 base; nucleotides outside the gene matches: 4. There are 12 residues in the CDR3. Germline V lookup: CDR1 SGHTA, CDR2 FQGNSA. This CDR3 is CALRLASYEQYV. The DNA of the CDR3 is TGTGCCCTGCGACTAGCGTCCTACGAGCAGTACGTC.

In this sample, this clone turned up a few times. The rearrangement links TRBV30 to TRBJ1-1, with 7 bases matching TRBD1. This CDR3 contains 13 residues. V dropped 1 base and J dropped 5; count of bases not matched to a gene: 4. Germline-derived CDR1 and CDR2 are GTSNPN and SVGIG (reference sequence). DNA for the CDR3: TGTGCCTGGAGTGCGATCAGGGGGACTGAAGCTTTCTTT. It specifies CAWSAIRGTEAFF.

This clone was seen more than once but under ten times. The CDR3 reads CAWSLQGGTDTQYF. The CDR3 bases are TGTGCCTGGAGTTTGCAGGGGGGCACAGATACGCAGTATTTT. The rearrangement joins TRBV30 to TRBJ2-3; 7 bases align to TRBD1. The CDR3 is 14 amino acids. V lost 2 bases, J lost 1 base, and 3 bases stayed unmatched. Germline V gives CDR1 GTSNPN, CDR2 SVGIG (reference sequence).

This chain links TRBV7-3 with TRBJ2-2, with 8 bases identical to TRBD2. From germline, CDR1 is SGHTA and CDR2 FQGTGA. The CDR3 is 14 amino acids. The V gene end was trimmed by 5 bases and the J gene end by 7 bases; junction bases not matched to a gene: 6. This CDR3 is CASSPRGGSGELFF. The CDR3 region has the DNA TGTGCCAGCAGCCCCCGGGGGGGGAGCGGGGAGCTGTTTTTT. Complete variable domain (other parts from reference TRBV7-3 and TRBJ2-2): GAGVSQTPSNKVTEKGKYVELRCDPISGHTALYWYRQSLGQGPEFLIYFQGTGAADDSGLPNDRFFAVRPEGSVSTLKIQRTERGDSAVYLCASSPRGGSGELFFGEGSRLTVL.